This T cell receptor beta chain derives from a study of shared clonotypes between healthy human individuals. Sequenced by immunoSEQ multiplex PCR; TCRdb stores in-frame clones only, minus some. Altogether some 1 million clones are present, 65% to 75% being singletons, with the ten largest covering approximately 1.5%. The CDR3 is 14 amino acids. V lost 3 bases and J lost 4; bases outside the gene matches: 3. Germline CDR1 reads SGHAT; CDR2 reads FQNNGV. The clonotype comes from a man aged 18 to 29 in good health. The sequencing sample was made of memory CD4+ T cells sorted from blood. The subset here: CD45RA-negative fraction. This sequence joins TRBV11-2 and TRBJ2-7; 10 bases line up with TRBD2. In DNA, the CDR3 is TGTGCCAGCAGCTTTAGCGGGGGGATTTACGAGCAGTACTTC. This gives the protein CASSFSGGIYEQYF.